This TCR beta chain comes out of a study of coeliac disease. The protocol was immunoSEQ multiplex PCR, while the TCRdb copy is restricted to in-frame clones and leaves out a portion. Of roughly 8,000 clones in the sample, less than 75% were seen once. Germline-derived CDR1 and CDR2 are SNHLY and FYNNEI. CDR3 length: 15 residues. Trimming shortened V by 2 bases and J by 7 bases, and 17 bases separated the two germline ends. Sequences were obtained from intraepithelial lymphocytes from the gut. This TCR derives from a woman aged 55-69 years with celiac disease. The rearrangement uses TRBV2 and TRBJ1-1; perhaps TRBD1 as D (6 bases). CDR3 residues: CASSESGGPSFEAFF. In DNA, the CDR3 is TGTGCCAGCAGTGAATCGGGGGGCCCCTCCTTTGAAGCTTTCTTT.